This TCR beta chain was recorded in a study of CXCR3-negative and CXCR3-positive naive CD8 T cells. The study, taken as a whole, reports: Each naive subset displayed comparably high diversity, whereas memory CD8+ cells displayed much lower diversity. Comparison of naive cells showed more hydrophobic TRB CDR3s in CXCR3-positive than in CXCR3-negative naive cells.

Worth noting for this clonotype: Its antigen is currently unknown.

Triplicates of roughly 300,000 cells were sorted from each CD8+ T cell subset. Within the CD8+ T cell compartment, naive cells were CD45RO-CCR7+CD27+CD95-. cDNA libraries for TRB were generated by 5' RACE incorporating UMI labels. After re-calling the 5' RACE reads, TCRdb lists one entry per CDR3 protein, DNA absent. The repertoire table contains tens of thousands of distinct CDR3 sequences. Per germline, CDR1 SGHRS and CDR2 YFSETQ. The CDR3 loop spans 15 amino acids. Sequenced: naive CXCR3+ CD8+ T cells from blood. The subset denotes: CD45RO-CCR7+CD27+CD95- naive CD8+ T cells expressing CXCR3 (TNR3+). The source of this sequence is a human donor in good health. Some clones in this sample may be carry-over from other donors' samples. The V gene is TRBV5-1, the J gene TRBJ2-6; the TCRdb D gene call, TRBD2, has no DNA to confirm it. CDR3 sequence: CASTAAGAGANVLTF.